This is a list of T cell receptor beta chains from one sample in a study of blood T cell repertoires in COVID-19. Here immunoSEQ multiplex PCR was the method, and the copy in TCRdb shows in-frame clones only, minus some. The repertoire holds some 240,000 clones, 82% seen once, with roughly 12% in the top ten. The sequenced material came from peripheral blood. These receptors were collected from a woman aged 55-70 years with active or convalescent COVID-19. Both conserved end residues are part of each CDR3. The size field is filled for only some rows; it gives once, few, many or a size class.

size: NA; J: TRBJ1-5; V: TRBV19; CDR3: CASGDSHSTDSNQPQHF
size: NA; J: TRBJ2-2; V: TRBV6-4; CDR3: CASQGRAGELFF
size: once; J: TRBJ1-3; V: TRBV6-1; CDR3: CASSEMVTEGNTIYF
size: NA; J: TRBJ2-7; V: TRBV10-2; CDR3: CASRGTGTLSYEQYF
size: NA; J: TRBJ2-3; V: TRBV6-6; CDR3: CASSPRGGDTQYF
size: NA; J: TRBJ1-1; V: TRBV7-2; CDR3: CASSLRGSHAEAFF
size: once; J: TRBJ2-5; V: TRBV2; CDR3: CASRTGGRETQYF
size: NA; J: TRBJ2-7; V: TRBV6-2/TRBV6-3; CDR3: CASSYLAGEQYF
size: NA; J: TRBJ2-3; V: TRBV19; CDR3: CASSITSGGPPSTDTQYF
size: NA; J: TRBJ2-3; V: TRBV30; CDR3: CAWSFSGLSTDTQYF
size: NA; J: TRBJ1-4; V: TRBV20-1; CDR3: CSASKLRGDNEKLFF
size: NA; J: TRBJ2-2; V: TRBV3-1/TRBV3-2; CDR3: CASRTNANTGELFF
size: NA; J: TRBJ2-3; V: TRBV9; CDR3: CASSVRQGGTDTQYF
size: NA; J: TRBJ1-2; V: TRBV6-5; CDR3: CASTSAGTDYGYTF
size: NA; J: TRBJ1-1; V: TRBV29-1; CDR3: CSYREQGATEAFF
size: NA; J: TRBJ2-5; V: TRBV19; CDR3: CASSINSGGDLQETQYF
size: NA; J: TRBJ1-2; V: TRBV7-9; CDR3: CASSSQGEIGYTF
size: NA; J: TRBJ2-7; V: TRBV6-5; CDR3: CASRIRQGASYEQYF
size: once; J: TRBJ1-2; V: TRBV29-1; CDR3: CSVESTVYFGYTF
size: once; J: TRBJ2-2; V: TRBV7-3; CDR3: CASSVQGAGTGELFF
size: NA; J: TRBJ2-7; V: TRBV5-1; CDR3: CASSLGDRVTYEQYF
size: NA; J: TRBJ1-1; V: TRBV18; CDR3: CASSPRKQLNTEAFF
size: NA; J: TRBJ1-3; V: TRBV29-1; CDR3: CSVAQVSSGNTIYF
size: few; J: TRBJ1-3; V: TRBV2; CDR3: CASSDSTGGRNTIYF
size: few; J: TRBJ2-5; V: TRBV9; CDR3: CASSVGEPEETQYF
size: NA; J: TRBJ1-2; V: TRBV27; CDR3: CASSRGHPSVPYGYTF
size: NA; J: TRBJ2-6; V: TRBV7-6; CDR3: CASSPRQGSSSGANVLTF
size: few; J: TRBJ2-2; V: TRBV11-2; CDR3: CASSLEDLAGHTGELFF
size: NA; J: TRBJ1-6; V: TRBV7-9; CDR3: CSSGQDSYNSPLHF
size: NA; J: TRBJ2-5; V: TRBV5-4; CDR3: CASSWPGQETQYF
size: NA; J: TRBJ2-5; V: TRBV5-1; CDR3: CASSWGLLQETQYF
size: NA; J: TRBJ1-1; V: TRBV11-2; CDR3: CASSFPGLEAFF
size: NA; J: TRBJ2-7; V: TRBV11-1; CDR3: CASSLGTGIIREQYF
size: NA; J: TRBJ1-1; V: TRBV7-2; CDR3: CASSLATASQSEAFF
size: NA; J: TRBJ2-1; V: TRBV2; CDR3: CASSVGTSGGNEQFF
size: once; J: TRBJ2-6; V: TRBV7-3; CDR3: CASSFRTPSSGANVLTF
size: NA; J: TRBJ1-4; V: TRBV30; CDR3: CAWWGGLGGKLFF
size: NA; J: TRBJ1-5; V: TRBV4-2; CDR3: CASSQDLATARGCSNQPQHF
size: NA; J: TRBJ2-3; V: TRBV2; CDR3: CASSEEHASTDTQYF
size: NA; J: TRBJ2-5; V: TRBV9; CDR3: CASSPWRGWETQYF
size: NA; J: TRBJ1-3; V: TRBV6-5; CDR3: CASRGQFVSGNTIYF